The next 14 T cell receptor beta chains were all read from a single sample in a study of T cells expressing NK-cell markers. Each CDR3 protein gets one entry in TCRdb, which reprocessed the 5' RACE reads and gives no DNA. This table lists about 550,000 distinct CDR3 sequences. Input material: blood T cells: a sorted CD56 or NKG2C T cell subset, CD4+ or CD8+ T cells, or bulk PBMC T cells (not recorded which). These receptors were taken from a man between 18 and 35 years old in good health.

V is TRBV25-1 and J is TRBJ2-1; the D call of TRBD1 rests on TCRdb alone, since no DNA is present to check it. CDR1 MGHDK and CDR2 SYGVNS come from the germline V gene. The CDR3 runs 13 residues. The CDR3 reads CASSERRDTQQFF.

V is TRBV12-3 or TRBV12-4 and J is TRBJ2-4; lacking DNA, the TRBD2 call made by TCRdb goes unchecked. The CDR3 runs to 14 residues. The CDR3 sequence: CASSPMVGENIQYF.

The chain employs TRBV29-1 and TRBJ1-2; TCRdb picks TRBD1, but there is no DNA to check that call. This CDR3 contains 15 residues. CDR1 is SQVTM and CDR2 is ANQGSEA in the germline V gene. The chain's CDR3 is CSAGGKTDGNYGYTF.

The chain has TRBV5-1 and TRBJ2-7; TCRdb's assignment of TRBD1 cannot be checked, as there is no DNA. Germline V gene sequence: CDR1 SGHRS, CDR2 YFSETQ. This CDR3 contains 14 residues. The CDR3: CASSPRQGFREQYF.

The rearrangement joins TRBV7-6 to TRBJ2-7; TCRdb lists TRBD1, though no DNA is available to test this call. The CDR3 is 14 amino acids. Germline CDR1 SGHVS, CDR2 FNYEAQ. CDR3 sequence reads: CASSSRDRGHEQYF.

The V and J genes are TRBV7-3 and TRBJ1-1. This CDR3 is 14 amino acids long. CDR1 is SGHTA, CDR2 FQGTGA, per germline. CDR3 protein: CASSLGLSSTEAFF.

This sequence joins TRBV20-1 and TRBJ2-5; lacking DNA, the TRBD1 call made by TCRdb goes unchecked. Germline CDR1 reads DFQATT; CDR2 reads SNEGSKA (reference sequence). This CDR3 is 14 amino acids long. The CDR3 reads CSARRDWNQETQYF.

This chain joins TRBV20-1 and TRBJ1-4; checking the TCRdb D call of TRBD1 is not possible without DNA. Germline CDR1 reads DFQATT; CDR2 reads SNEGSKA (reference sequence). This CDR3 region has 16 residues. CDR3 protein: CSARAPEGGTNEKLFF.

V and J are TRBV20-1 and TRBJ1-3; no DNA is available, so the TRBD1 call from TCRdb remains unchecked. The germline V gene encodes CDR1 DFQATT and CDR2 SNEGSKA (reference sequence). The CDR3 totals 16 residues. The CDR3 loop is CSARRQGLSSGNTIYF.

The V and J genes are TRBV30 and TRBJ1-2; the D gene TCRdb calls, TRBD1, cannot be checked with no DNA. Germline V CDR1 and CDR2: GTSNPN, SVGIG (reference sequence). The CDR3 totals 11 residues. CDR3 amino acids: CAWSRDSGYTF. Based on the CDR3 plus reference TRBV30 and TRBJ1-2, the full variable domain is SQTIHQWPATLVQPVGSPLSLECTVEGTSNPNLYWYRQAAGRGLQLLFYSVGIGQISSEVPQNLSASRPQDRQFILSSKKLLLSDSGFYLCAWSRDSGYTFGSGTRLTVV.

The chain carries TRBV10-3 and TRBJ1-5; TCRdb lists TRBD1, though no DNA is available to test this call. CDR3 length: 14 residues. CDR1 and CDR2 from the germline V gene are ENHRY and SYGVKD. The chain's CDR3 is CAIRGQGGNQPQHF.

The chain couples TRBV9 to TRBJ2-5. This CDR3 region has 15 residues. The V gene's germline CDR1 is SGDLS and CDR2 YYNGEE. CDR3 sequence: CASSVFGSDQETQYF.

This chain joins TRBV7-2 and TRBJ1-5; absent DNA, TCRdb's TRBD1 call cannot be checked. CDR1 is SGHTA and CDR2 is FQGNSA in the germline V gene. This CDR3 contains 16 residues. CDR3 loop: CASSTGTSYSNQPQHF. Based on the CDR3 plus reference TRBV7-2 and TRBJ1-5, the full variable domain is GAGVSQSPSNKVTEKGKDVELRCDPISGHTALYWYRQSLGQGLEFLIYFQGNSAPDKSGLPSDRFSAERTGGSVSTLTIQRTQQEDSAVYLCASSTGTSYSNQPQHFGDGTRLSIL.

The chain couples TRBV7-9 to TRBJ2-1; with no DNA, the TCRdb D assignment of TRBD2 cannot be verified. CDR3 size: 17 residues. Germline loops: CDR1 SEHNR, CDR2 FQNEAQ (reference sequence). The CDR3 is CASSFLAGGISYNEQFF.